These 14 T cell receptor beta chains were sequenced from one sample in a study of T-cell reconstitution after alpha-beta-depleted transplantation in children. A TCRbeta library incorporating unique molecular identifiers was prepared. TCRdb recomputed calls from the PCR reads with MiXCR, one row per CDR3 protein. The sample holds approximately 290,000 distinct CDR3 sequences; roughly 10% are singletons and the top ten take 23%. The sequencing here drew on peripheral blood, taken 180 days after TCRalphabeta/CD19-depleted stem cell transplant. The receptor source for this set is a male patient between 2 and 10 years old who had a stem cell transplant for chronic granulomatous disease, so the T cells may come from the graft donor.

The rearrangement joins TRBV12-3 or TRBV12-4 to TRBJ2-2, with D unresolved. Between the trimmed V and J ends, which lost 2 bases and 6 bases, there was a span of 7 bases. CDR3 size: 13 residues. CDR3 loop: CASSLNWAGELFF. The CDR3, as DNA: TGTGCCAGCAGTTTAAACTGGGCCGGGGAGCTGTTTTTT.

Ten or more counts support this clonotype. This chain joins TRBV28 and TRBJ2-7, with 8 bases identical to TRBD1. The trim removed 8 bases at V and 6 bases at J, leaving 12 bases unmatched. The CDR3 runs 14 residues. The germline CDR1 and CDR2 sequences are MDHEN and SYDVKM. CDR3 region: CASHPLGQGGEQYF. As DNA, the CDR3 is TGTGCCAGCCATCCTCTTGGACAGGGAGGCGAGCAGTACTTC.

This clonotype was counted many times. The chain combines TRBV12-3 or TRBV12-4 with TRBJ2-5; D is undetermined. V was trimmed by 4 bases and J by 5 bases, leaving 17 bases between them. The CDR3 totals 15 residues. The CDR3 nucleotides read TGTGCCAGCAGTTCCTCACATCGGGCCCGGGAGACCCAGTACTTC. Its protein is CASSSSHRARETQYF.

The sample holds many counts of this clonotype. This chain connects TRBV27 to TRBJ2-1, with 11 bases fitting TRBD2. Trimming cost V 5 bases and J 5 bases; bases outside gene matches: 8. CDR1 is MNHEY and CDR2 is SMNVEV in the germline V gene (reference sequence). This CDR3 has 16 residues. The CDR3 DNA sequence: TGTGCCAGCAGTCTCCTAGCGGGAGGATTCGACAATGAGCAGTTCTTC. Its protein is CASSLLAGGFDNEQFF.

This clonotype was found many times. The J gene is TRBJ2-7, the V gene TRBV27; 9 positions agree with TRBD1. The germline CDR1 and CDR2 sequences are MNHEY and SMNVEV (reference sequence). CDR3 size: 15 residues. The J segment lost 0 bases and the V segment lost 7 bases, leaving 7 bases of the junction unmatched. The DNA for the CDR3 is TGTGCCAGCAACACCGACAGGGGGATCTCCTACGAGCAGTACTTC. It encodes CASNTDRGISYEQYF.

This clonotype was seen once. Given a much more abundant clone one base away, this may be a read error. The V gene is TRBV7-9, the J gene TRBJ2-1; no definite D call. The CDR3 sequence is 16 residues long. The germline CDR1 and CDR2 sequences are SEHNR and FQNEAQ (reference sequence). CDR3 in DNA: TGTGCCAGCAGCTTATTTAATTCCAGCTCCTGCAATGAGCAGTTCTTC. It is translated as CASSLFNSSSCNEQFF.

This clonotype has ten or more counts. The chain is built from TRBV20-1 and TRBJ2-3; 7 bases are shared with TRBD2. Germline values: CDR1 DFQATT, CDR2 SNEGSKA (reference sequence). With 3 bases clipped from V and 0 bases from J, the junction kept 6 bases outside the gene matches. The CDR3 runs 15 residues. Here the CDR3 reads CSASNLAASTDTQYF. Written as DNA, the CDR3 is TGCAGTGCTAGTAATCTAGCGGCTAGCACAGATACGCAGTATTTT.

In its sample, this clonotype was seen many times. The rearrangement uses TRBV5-1 and TRBJ2-3; D may correspond to TRBD1 or TRBD2 (5 bases each). This CDR3 has 13 amino acids. The germline V gene encodes CDR1 SGHRS and CDR2 YFSETQ. Trimming pared 5 bases from V and 4 bases from J, leaving 11 bases between. CDR3 protein: CASSFRDADTQYF. The CDR3 DNA follows: TGCGCCAGCAGTTTCCGGGACGCAGATACGCAGTATTTT.

This clonotype was seen repeatedly, ten times or more. J is TRBJ1-1 and V is TRBV5-1; D is uncertain. The V and J ends lost 0 bases and 6 bases respectively, with 6 bases between them. The CDR3 is 12 residues long. The V gene's germline CDR1 is SGHRS and CDR2 YFSETQ. The CDR3 loop reads CASSLVGSEAFF. The CDR3 DNA is TGCGCCAGCAGCTTGGTGGGGTCTGAAGCTTTCTTT.

Remarks on this clonotype: A much larger clone lies a single base off, so this may be a read error. This CDR3 fails to terminate in the conserved phenylalanine or tryptophan, so it likely reflects a read error. V gene TRBV12-3 or TRBV12-4 combines with J gene TRBJ2-1; 7 nucleotides agree with TRBD2. The V gene end was trimmed by 6 bases and the J gene end by 2 bases; junction bases not matched to a gene: 10. The CDR3 runs 16 residues. DNA of the CDR3: TGTGCCAGCAGCCGTAACGGACTAGGGACCTACAATGAGCAGTTCTTA. This sequence encodes CASSRNGLGTYNEQFL.

This clonotype was observed many times. J is TRBJ1-1 and V is TRBV5-4, with D uncertain. In germline, CDR1 is SGHNT, CDR2 YYREEE (reference sequence). This CDR3 is 12 amino acids long. Trimming shortened V by 4 bases and J by 1 base, and 5 bases separated the two germline ends. CDR3 nucleotides: TGTGCCAGCAGCATAAAGAACACTGAAGCTTTCTTT. Protein sequence: CASSIKNTEAFF.

This clonotype was recorded at least ten times. The chain links TRBV7-9 to TRBJ2-3, with TRBD2 matching 9 bases. Germline values: CDR1 SEHNR, CDR2 FQNEAQ (reference sequence). Unmatched junction bases numbered 7, after V lost 5 bases and J lost 4 bases. The CDR3 runs 15 residues. CDR3 DNA: TGTGCCAGCAGCGCCAGACTAGCGGCGGCAGATACGCAGTATTTT. Its protein is CASSARLAAADTQYF.

This clonotype was found many times. The genes are TRBV6-4 and TRBJ2-1; TRBD1 matches at 10 bases. The CDR3 contains 15 residues. After removal of 8 bases from V and 6 bases from J, the junction contained 10 bases not matched to a gene. CDR1 MRHNA and CDR2 SNTAGT come from the germline V gene. The CDR3: CASQEDRGSLNEQFF. The CDR3 DNA reads as TGTGCCAGCCAAGAGGACAGGGGGTCCCTCAATGAGCAGTTCTTC.

This clonotype was seen repeatedly, ten times or more. The chain recombines TRBV7-9 with TRBJ2-2; D not resolved. With 5 bases removed from V and 4 bases from J, the gap between germline ends came to 17 bases. This CDR3 contains 16 residues. Looked up from germline, CDR1 is SEHNR and CDR2 is FQNEAQ (reference sequence). CDR3 protein: CASSRPLSLSTGELFF. The DNA of the CDR3 is TGTGCCAGCAGCCGCCCCTTGTCGCTGTCCACCGGGGAGCTGTTTTTT. Full variable domain (outside the CDR3, taken from reference TRBV7-9 and TRBJ2-2): DTGVSQNPRHKITKRGQNVTFRCDPISEHNRLYWYRQTLGQGPEFLTYFQNEAQLEKSRLLSDRFSAERPKGSFSTLEIQRTEQGDSAMYLCASSRPLSLSTGELFFGEGSRLTVL.